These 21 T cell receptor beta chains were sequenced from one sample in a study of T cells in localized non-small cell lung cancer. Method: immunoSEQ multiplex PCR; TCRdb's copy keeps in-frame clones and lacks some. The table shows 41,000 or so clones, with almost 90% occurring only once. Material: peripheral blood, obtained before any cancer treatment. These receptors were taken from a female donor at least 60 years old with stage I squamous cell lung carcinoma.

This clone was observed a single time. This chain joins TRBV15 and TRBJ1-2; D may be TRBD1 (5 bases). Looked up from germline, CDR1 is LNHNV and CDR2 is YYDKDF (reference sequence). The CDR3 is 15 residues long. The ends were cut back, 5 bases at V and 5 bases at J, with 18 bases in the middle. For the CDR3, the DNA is TGTGCCACCAGCCGGGCGGGGACGGACTTTTATGGCTACACCTTC. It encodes CATSRAGTDFYGYTF.

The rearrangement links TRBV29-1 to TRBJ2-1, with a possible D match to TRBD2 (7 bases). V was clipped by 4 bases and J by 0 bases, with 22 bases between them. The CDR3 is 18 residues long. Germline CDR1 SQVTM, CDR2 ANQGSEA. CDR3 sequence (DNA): TGCAGCGTTGGGTGGGCGACCAGGGGCGGGGGCTCCTACAATGAGCAGTTCTTC. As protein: CSVGWATRGGGSYNEQFF.

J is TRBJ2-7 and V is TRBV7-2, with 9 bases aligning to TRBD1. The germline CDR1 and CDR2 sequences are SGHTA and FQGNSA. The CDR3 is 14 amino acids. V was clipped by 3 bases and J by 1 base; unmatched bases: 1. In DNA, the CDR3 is TGTGCCAGCAGCTTGACAGGGGGATCCTACGAGCAGTACTTC. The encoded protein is CASSLTGGSYEQYF.

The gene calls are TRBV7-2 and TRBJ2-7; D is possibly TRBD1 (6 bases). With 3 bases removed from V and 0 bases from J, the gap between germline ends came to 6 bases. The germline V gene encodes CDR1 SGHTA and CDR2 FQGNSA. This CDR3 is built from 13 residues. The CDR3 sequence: CASSLDSSYEQYF. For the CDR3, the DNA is TGTGCCAGCAGCTTGGACAGCTCCTACGAGCAGTACTTC.

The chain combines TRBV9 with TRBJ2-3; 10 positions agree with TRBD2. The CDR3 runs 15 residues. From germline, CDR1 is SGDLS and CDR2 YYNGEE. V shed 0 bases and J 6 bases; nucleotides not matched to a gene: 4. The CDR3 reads CASSVVSGRTDTQYF. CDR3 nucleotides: TGTGCCAGCAGCGTAGTTAGCGGGAGGACCGATACGCAGTATTTT.

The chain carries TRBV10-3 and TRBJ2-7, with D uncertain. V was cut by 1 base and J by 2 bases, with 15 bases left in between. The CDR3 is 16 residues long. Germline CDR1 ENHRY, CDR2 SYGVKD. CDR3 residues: CAISELVTTPAYEQYF. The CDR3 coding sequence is TGTGCCATCAGTGAGTTGGTGACAACTCCCGCCTACGAGCAGTACTTC.

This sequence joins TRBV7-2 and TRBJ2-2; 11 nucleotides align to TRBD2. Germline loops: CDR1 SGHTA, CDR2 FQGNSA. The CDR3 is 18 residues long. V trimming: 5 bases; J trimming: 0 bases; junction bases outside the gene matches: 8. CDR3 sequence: CASSPRLAGPPNTGELFF. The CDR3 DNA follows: TGTGCCAGCAGCCCTCGACTAGCGGGACCGCCGAACACCGGGGAGCTGTTTTTT.

DNA for the CDR3: TGTGCCAGCAGCTTAGTGGCTAGCATCCGGTATAATGAGCAGTTCTTC. Translating it yields CASSLVASIRYNEQFF. The chain has TRBV7-2 and TRBJ2-1; TRBD2 might be the D (5 bases). The V gene lost 1 base and the J gene lost 7 bases, with 17 bases spanning the gap. This CDR3 contains 16 residues. Germline CDR1 SGHTA, CDR2 FQGNSA.

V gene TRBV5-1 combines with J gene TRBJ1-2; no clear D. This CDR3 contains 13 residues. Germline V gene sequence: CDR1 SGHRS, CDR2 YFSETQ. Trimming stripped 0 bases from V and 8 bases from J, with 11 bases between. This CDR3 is CASSLGDGTGYTF. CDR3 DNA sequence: TGCGCCAGCAGCTTGGGAGACGGTACCGGCTACACCTTC.

In DNA form, the CDR3 reads TGTGCCAGCAGCCATGACAGCGCAACTAATGAAAAACTGTTTTTT. Residues: CASSHDSATNEKLFF. The J gene is TRBJ1-4, the V gene TRBV7-3; D may be TRBD1 (5 bases). This CDR3 spans 15 amino acids. The V gene's germline CDR1 is SGHTA and CDR2 FQGTGA. V lost 5 bases to trimming and J lost 0 bases, with 10 bases between them.

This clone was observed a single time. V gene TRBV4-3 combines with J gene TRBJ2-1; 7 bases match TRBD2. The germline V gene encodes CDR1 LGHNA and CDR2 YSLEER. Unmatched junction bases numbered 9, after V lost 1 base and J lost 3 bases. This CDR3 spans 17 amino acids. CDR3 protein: CASSQASSSGIYNEQFF. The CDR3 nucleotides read TGCGCCAGCAGCCAAGCCTCGTCGAGCGGGATCTACAATGAGCAGTTCTTC.

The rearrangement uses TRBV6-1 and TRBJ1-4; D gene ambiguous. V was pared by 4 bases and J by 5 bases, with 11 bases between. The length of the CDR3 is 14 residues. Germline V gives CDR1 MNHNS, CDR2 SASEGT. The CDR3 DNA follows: TGTGCCAGCAGTGCCTGGACGGGAAATGAAAAACTGTTTTTT. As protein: CASSAWTGNEKLFF.

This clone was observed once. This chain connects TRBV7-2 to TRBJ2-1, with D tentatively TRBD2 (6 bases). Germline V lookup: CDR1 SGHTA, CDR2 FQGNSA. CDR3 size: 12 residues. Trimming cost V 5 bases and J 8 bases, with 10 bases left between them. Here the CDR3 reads CASSLSGDEQFF. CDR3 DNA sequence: TGTGCCAGCAGCCTATCGGGAGATGAGCAGTTCTTC.

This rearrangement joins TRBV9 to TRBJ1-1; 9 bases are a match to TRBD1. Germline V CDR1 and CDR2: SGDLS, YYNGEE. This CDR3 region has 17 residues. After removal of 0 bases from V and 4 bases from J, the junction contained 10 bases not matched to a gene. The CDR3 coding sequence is TGTGCCAGCAGCGTAGTACAGGGGGCGACCCTAGGCACTGAAGCTTTCTTT. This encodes CASSVVQGATLGTEAFF.

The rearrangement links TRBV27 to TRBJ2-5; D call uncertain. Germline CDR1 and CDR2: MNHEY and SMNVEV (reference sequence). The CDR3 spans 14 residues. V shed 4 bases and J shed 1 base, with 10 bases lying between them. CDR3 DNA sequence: TGTGCCAGCAGTTCCACCCGCCTCCAAGAGACCCAGTACTTC. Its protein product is CASSSTRLQETQYF.

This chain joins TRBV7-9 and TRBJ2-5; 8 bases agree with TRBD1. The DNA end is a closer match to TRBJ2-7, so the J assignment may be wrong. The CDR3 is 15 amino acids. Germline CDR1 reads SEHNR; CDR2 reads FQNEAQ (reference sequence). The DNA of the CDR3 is TGTGCCAGCAGCTGGGTTTCGGGACAGGCCTACGAGCAGTACTTC. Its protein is CASSWVSGQAYEQYF.

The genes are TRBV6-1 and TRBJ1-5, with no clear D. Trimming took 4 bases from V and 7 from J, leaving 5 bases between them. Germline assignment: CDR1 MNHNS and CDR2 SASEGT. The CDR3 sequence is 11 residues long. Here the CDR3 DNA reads TGTGCCAGCAGTGCAGGACAGCCCCAGCATTTT. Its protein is CASSAGQPQHF.

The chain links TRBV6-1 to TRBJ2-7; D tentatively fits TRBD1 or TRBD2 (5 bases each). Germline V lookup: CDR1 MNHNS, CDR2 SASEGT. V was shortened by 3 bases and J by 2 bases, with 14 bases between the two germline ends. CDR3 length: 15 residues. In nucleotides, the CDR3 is TGTGCCAGCAGTGACTTGGGGGTTTGGGCCTACGAGCAGTACTTC. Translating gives CASSDLGVWAYEQYF.

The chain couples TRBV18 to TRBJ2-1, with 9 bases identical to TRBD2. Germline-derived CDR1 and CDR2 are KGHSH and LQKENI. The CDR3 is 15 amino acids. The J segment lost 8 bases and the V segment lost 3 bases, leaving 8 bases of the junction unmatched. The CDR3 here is CASSPWAGGPDEQFF. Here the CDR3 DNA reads TGTGCCAGCTCACCCTGGGCGGGAGGGCCCGATGAGCAGTTCTTC.

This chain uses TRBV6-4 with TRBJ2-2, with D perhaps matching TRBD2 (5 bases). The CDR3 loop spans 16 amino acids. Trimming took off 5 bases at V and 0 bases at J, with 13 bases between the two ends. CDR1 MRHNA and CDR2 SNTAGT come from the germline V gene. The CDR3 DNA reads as TGTGCCAGCAGTAGGACTCGCCTCGCGAACACCGGGGAGCTGTTTTTT. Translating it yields CASSRTRLANTGELFF.

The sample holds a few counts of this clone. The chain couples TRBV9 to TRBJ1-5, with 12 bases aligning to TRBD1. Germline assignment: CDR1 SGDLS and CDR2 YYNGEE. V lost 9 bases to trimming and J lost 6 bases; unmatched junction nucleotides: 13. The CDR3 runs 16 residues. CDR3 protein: CANLPRGTGGSQPQHF. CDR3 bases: TGTGCCAACTTACCTCGCGGGACAGGGGGCAGTCAGCCCCAGCATTTT. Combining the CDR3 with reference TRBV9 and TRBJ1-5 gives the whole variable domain DSGVTQTPKHLITATGQRVTLRCSPRSGDLSVYWYQQSLDQGLQFLIQYYNGEERAKGNILERFSAQQFPDLHSELNLSSLELGDSALYFCANLPRGTGGSQPQHFGDGTRLSIL.